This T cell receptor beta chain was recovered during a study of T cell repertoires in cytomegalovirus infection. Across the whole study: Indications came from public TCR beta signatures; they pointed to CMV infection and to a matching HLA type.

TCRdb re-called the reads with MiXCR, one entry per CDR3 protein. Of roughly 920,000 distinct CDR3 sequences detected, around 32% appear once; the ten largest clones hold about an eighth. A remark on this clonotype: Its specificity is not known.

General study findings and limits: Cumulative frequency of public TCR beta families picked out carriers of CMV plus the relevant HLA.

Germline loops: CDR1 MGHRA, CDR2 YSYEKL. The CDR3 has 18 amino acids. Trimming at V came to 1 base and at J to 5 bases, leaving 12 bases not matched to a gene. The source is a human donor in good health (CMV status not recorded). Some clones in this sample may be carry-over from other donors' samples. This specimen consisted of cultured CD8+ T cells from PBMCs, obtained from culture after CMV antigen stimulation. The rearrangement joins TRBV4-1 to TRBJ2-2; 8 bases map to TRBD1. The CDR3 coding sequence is TGCGCCAGCAGCCAAGTCATGTCAGGGGGCCCGACGACCGGGGAGCTGTTTTTT. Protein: CASSQVMSGGPTTGELFF.